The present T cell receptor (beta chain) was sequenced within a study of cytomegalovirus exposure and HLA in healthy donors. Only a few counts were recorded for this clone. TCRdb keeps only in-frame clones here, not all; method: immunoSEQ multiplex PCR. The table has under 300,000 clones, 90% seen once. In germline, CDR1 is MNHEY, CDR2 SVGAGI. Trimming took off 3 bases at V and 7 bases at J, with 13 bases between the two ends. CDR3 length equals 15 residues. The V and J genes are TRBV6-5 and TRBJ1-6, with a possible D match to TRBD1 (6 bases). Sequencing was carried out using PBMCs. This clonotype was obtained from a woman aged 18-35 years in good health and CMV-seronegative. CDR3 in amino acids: CASSYAWTENSPLHF. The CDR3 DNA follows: TGTGCCAGCAGTTATGCATGGACAGAGAATTCACCCCTCCACTTT.